One sample yielded the 11 T cell receptor beta chains listed below, sequenced in a study of circulating CD8 cells and anti-PD-1 response in melanoma. The QIAseq Immune Repertoire TCR panel built the libraries from about 14 ng of total RNA. MiXCR was run by TCRdb on the reads, yielding one entry per CDR3 protein. This sample carries around 260 distinct CDR3 sequences, approximately 7.4% of them seen once, and the ten largest clones take 35% to 45%. From live CD3+CD8+TCRalphabeta+ cells, four PD-1 and/or TIGIT subsets were sorted. The sequenced sample was CD8+ T cells from PBMCs, obtained at baseline or after one month of anti-PD-1 therapy (not recorded which). The receptors shown here come from a human donor with melanoma.

By sample share, this clonotype is large. At one end the junction does not follow the germline gene, possibly because of a read error. The chain is built from TRBV5-4 and TRBJ2-5, with unresolved D. The CDR3 has 11 amino acids. Per germline, CDR1 SGHNT and CDR2 YYREEE (reference sequence). CDR3 amino acids: CASSLLEIQYF. For the CDR3, the DNA is TGTGCCAGCAGCTTGTTGGAGATCCAGTACTTC.

Sample share makes this clonotype large (0.1 to 1%). This chain connects TRBV20-1 to TRBJ1-5; no clear D gene. V dropped 3 bases and J dropped 1 base, with 16 bases sitting between them. Per the germline V gene, CDR1 is DFQATT and CDR2 is SNEGSKA (reference sequence). There are 16 residues in the CDR3. The CDR3 here is CSASSPALPSNQPQHF. The CDR3 bases are TGCAGTGCTAGTAGTCCGGCCTTGCCGAGCAATCAGCCCCAGCATTTT.

By proportion, this clonotype is large. The chain is built from TRBV7-2 and TRBJ2-1; 12 bases map to TRBD2. This CDR3 has 14 amino acids. J lost 4 bases, V lost 8 bases, and 3 bases had no gene match. In germline, CDR1 is SGHTA, CDR2 FQGNSA. The CDR3 bases are TGTGCCAGCGGGGGACTAGCGGGTTACAATGAGCAGTTCTTC. This encodes CASGGLAGYNEQFF. The complete variable domain, with remaining parts taken from reference TRBV7-2 and TRBJ2-1, reads GAGVSQSPSNKVTEKGKDVELRCDPISGHTALYWYRQSLGQGLEFLIYFQGNSAPDKSGLPSDRFSAERTGGSVSTLTIQRTQQEDSAVYLCASGGLAGYNEQFFGPGTRLTVL.

In this sample, this clonotype is medium-sized. The chain couples TRBV28 to TRBJ2-7; D is perhaps TRBD2 (6 bases). Germline V CDR1 and CDR2: MDHEN, SYDVKM. This CDR3 is 14 amino acids long. Trimming took 7 bases from V and 4 from J, leaving 17 bases between them. CDR3 bases: TGTGCCAGCACCCTCGGGGGATCGGTTTACGAGCAGTACTTC. This encodes CASTLGGSVYEQYF.

This clonotype is judged medium-sized. The chain has TRBV15 and TRBJ1-1; TRBD1 is a possible D gene (6 bases). The ends were cut back, 0 bases at V and 5 bases at J, with 22 bases in the middle. The CDR3 has 18 amino acids. From germline, CDR1 is LNHNV and CDR2 YYDKDF (reference sequence). This CDR3 reads CATSRDLVQYRAGTEAFF. CDR3 DNA sequence: TGTGCCACCAGCAGAGATCTCGTCCAGTACAGGGCGGGTACTGAAGCTTTCTTT.

Sample share makes this clonotype medium-sized. CDR3 loop: CASSTRDSRRYYEQYF. In nucleotides, the CDR3 is TGTGCCAGCAGTACCAGGGACTCTAGGCGGTACTACGAGCAGTACTTC. V and J are TRBV28 and TRBJ2-7; D is perhaps TRBD2 (6 bases). This CDR3 comprises 16 residues. Trimming shortened V by 5 bases and J by 3 bases, and 20 bases separated the two germline ends. Looked up from germline, CDR1 is MDHEN and CDR2 is SYDVKM.

This clonotype qualifies as large. This sequence joins TRBV27 and TRBJ2-3; tentatively, D is TRBD2 (5 bases). V shed 9 bases and J shed 1 base, with 11 bases lying between them. CDR3 length: 13 amino acids. Germline assignment: CDR1 MNHEY and CDR2 SMNVEV (reference sequence). The CDR3 DNA sequence: TGTGCCAGAAACACCGGGGGCACAGATACGCAGTATTTT. This encodes CARNTGGTDTQYF.

This clonotype is classed as large. The chain links TRBV20-1 to TRBJ1-1; perhaps TRBD1 as D (6 bases). Germline V gives CDR1 DFQATT, CDR2 SNEGSKA (reference sequence). The CDR3 sequence is 15 residues long. Trimming removed 3 bases from V and 4 bases from J, with 18 bases in between. The CDR3: CSARGMDSQFTEAFF. DNA of the CDR3: TGCAGTGCTAGGGGTATGGACAGCCAGTTCACTGAAGCTTTCTTT.

By share, this clonotype ranks as large (0.1 to 1%). The V gene is TRBV5-6, the J gene TRBJ1-2; weak D call: TRBD1 (5 bases). V was pared by 3 bases and J by 1 base, with 10 bases between. CDR1 and CDR2 (germline): SGHDT, YYEEEE. This CDR3 is built from 14 residues. CDR3 sequence reads: CASSWTPSNYGYTF. CDR3 coding DNA: TGTGCCAGCAGCTGGACACCCAGTAACTATGGCTACACCTTC.

This clonotype counts as large. The chain recombines TRBV20-1 with TRBJ2-5, with 7 bases matching TRBD2. From germline, CDR1 is DFQATT and CDR2 SNEGSKA (reference sequence). The ends lost 0 bases at V and 2 bases at J; junction bases unmatched: 6. CDR3 length: 15 residues. Here the CDR3 reads CSARDGDGRQETQYF. CDR3 sequence (DNA): TGCAGTGCTAGAGATGGGGACGGGAGGCAAGAGACCCAGTACTTC.

This clonotype is large. V gene TRBV2 combines with J gene TRBJ1-2; TRBD1 matches 8 bases. Germline CDR1 is SNHLY and CDR2 is FYNNEI. Losses at the gene ends were 0 bases for V and 6 bases for J; bases not matched to a gene: 6. CDR3 length: 15 residues. CDR3 nucleotide sequence: TGTGCCAGCAGTGAAGCTAGGACAGGGTGGAATGGCTACACCTTC. Its translation: CASSEARTGWNGYTF.